This note documents a single T cell receptor (beta chain) sequence. This specimen belongs to a study of blood T cell repertoires in COVID-19. Study in general: Nucleic acid was either cDNA or gDNA, and it came from T cells, B-cell-depleted T cells, or PBMCs.

Libraries were prepared by immunoSEQ multiplex PCR; TCRdb keeps only in-frame clonotypes and omits some of them. The sample has more than 150,000 clones, about 90% seen once; the top ten hold 5.5% to 8.5%. The CDR3 loop spans 12 amino acids. V gave up 6 bases and J gave up 4 bases, with 12 bases separating them. Germline V gene lookup returns CDR1 SQVTM and CDR2 ANQGSEA. The sequenced material came from PBMCs or T cells enriched from blood (not recorded which). This TCR was recovered from a woman in her fifties or sixties who had recovered from COVID-19. The chain is built from TRBV29-1 and TRBJ1-2; D might be TRBD1 (6 bases). DNA of the CDR3: TGCAGCGTGGTACAGGGCGGCTATGGCTACACCTTC. This sequence encodes CSVVQGGYGYTF.